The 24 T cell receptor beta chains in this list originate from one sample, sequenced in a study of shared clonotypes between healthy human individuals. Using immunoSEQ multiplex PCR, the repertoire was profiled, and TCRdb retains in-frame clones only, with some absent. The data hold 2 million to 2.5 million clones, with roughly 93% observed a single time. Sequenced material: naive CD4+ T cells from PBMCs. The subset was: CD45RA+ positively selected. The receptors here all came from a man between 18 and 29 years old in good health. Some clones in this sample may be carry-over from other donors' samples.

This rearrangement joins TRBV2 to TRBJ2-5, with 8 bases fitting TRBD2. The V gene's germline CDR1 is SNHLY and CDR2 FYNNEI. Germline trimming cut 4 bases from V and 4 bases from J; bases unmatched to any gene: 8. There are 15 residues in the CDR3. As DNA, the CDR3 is TGTGCCAGCAGTGCCAGCGGGAGTCAACCAGAGACCCAGTACTTC. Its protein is CASSASGSQPETQYF.

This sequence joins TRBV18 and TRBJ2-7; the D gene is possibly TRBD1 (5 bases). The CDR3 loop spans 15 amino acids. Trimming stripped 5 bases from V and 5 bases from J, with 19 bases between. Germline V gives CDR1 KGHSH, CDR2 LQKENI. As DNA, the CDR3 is TGTGCCAGCTCAATAAACAGGATTTCTGGGAACGAGCAGTACTTC. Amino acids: CASSINRISGNEQYF.

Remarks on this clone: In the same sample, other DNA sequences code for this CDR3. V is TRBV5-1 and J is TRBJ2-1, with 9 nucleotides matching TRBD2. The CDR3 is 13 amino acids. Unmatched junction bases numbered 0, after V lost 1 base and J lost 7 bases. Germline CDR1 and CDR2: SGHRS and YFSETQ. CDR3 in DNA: TGCGCCAGCAGCTTGAGCGGGGGGAATGAGCAGTTCTTC. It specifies CASSLSGGNEQFF. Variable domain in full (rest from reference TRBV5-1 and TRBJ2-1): KAGVTQTPRYLIKTRGQQVTLSCSPISGHRSVSWYQQTPGQGLQFLFEYFSETQRNKGNFPGRFSGRQFSNSRSEMNVSTLELGDSALYLCASSLSGGNEQFFGPGTRLTVL.

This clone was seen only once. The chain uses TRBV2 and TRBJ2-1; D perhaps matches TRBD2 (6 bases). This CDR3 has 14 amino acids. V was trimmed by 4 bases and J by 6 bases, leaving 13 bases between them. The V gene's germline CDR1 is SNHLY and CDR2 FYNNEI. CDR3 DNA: TGTGCCAGCAGTGGGACGGGAGTGGTCAATGAGCAGTTCTTC. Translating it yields CASSGTGVVNEQFF. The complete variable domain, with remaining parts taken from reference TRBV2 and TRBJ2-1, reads EPEVTQTPSHQVTQMGQEVILRCVPISNHLYFYWYRQILGQKVEFLVSFYNNEISEKSEIFDDQFSVERPDGSNFTLKIRSTKLEDSAMYFCASSGTGVVNEQFFGPGTRLTVL.

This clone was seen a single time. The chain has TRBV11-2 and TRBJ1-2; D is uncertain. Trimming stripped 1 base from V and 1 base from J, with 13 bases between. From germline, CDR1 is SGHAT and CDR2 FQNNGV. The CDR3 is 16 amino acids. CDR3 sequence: CASSLARPNFNYGYTF. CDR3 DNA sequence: TGTGCCAGCAGCTTAGCTCGTCCCAATTTTAACTATGGCTACACCTTC.

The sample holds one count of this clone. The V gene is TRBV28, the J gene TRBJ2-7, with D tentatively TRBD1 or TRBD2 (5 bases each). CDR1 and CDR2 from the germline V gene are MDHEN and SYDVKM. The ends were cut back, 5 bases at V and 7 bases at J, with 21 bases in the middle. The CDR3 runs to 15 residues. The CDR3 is CASSQYSSGWGEQYF. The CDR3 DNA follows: TGTGCCAGCAGTCAATATTCGAGCGGTTGGGGGGAGCAGTACTTC.

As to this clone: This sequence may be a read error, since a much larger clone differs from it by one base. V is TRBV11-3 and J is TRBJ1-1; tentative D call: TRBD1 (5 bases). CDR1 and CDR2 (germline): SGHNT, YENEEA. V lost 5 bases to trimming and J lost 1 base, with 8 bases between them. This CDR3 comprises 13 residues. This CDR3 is CASSVDRNTEAFF. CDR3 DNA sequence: TGTGCCAGCAGCGTCGACAGGAACACTGAAGCTTTCTTT.

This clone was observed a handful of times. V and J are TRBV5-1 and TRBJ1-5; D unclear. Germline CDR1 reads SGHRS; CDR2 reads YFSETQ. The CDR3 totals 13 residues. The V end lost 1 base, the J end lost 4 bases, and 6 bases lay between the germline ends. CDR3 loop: CASSLFLNQPQHF. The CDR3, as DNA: TGCGCCAGCAGCTTGTTCTTAAATCAGCCCCAGCATTTT.

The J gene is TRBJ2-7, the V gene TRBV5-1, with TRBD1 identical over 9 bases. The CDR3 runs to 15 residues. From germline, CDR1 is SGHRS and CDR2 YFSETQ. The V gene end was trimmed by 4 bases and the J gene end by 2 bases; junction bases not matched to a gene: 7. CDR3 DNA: TGCGCCAGCAGCCCGCTAGGGACAGGGACCTACGAGCAGTACTTC. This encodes CASSPLGTGTYEQYF.

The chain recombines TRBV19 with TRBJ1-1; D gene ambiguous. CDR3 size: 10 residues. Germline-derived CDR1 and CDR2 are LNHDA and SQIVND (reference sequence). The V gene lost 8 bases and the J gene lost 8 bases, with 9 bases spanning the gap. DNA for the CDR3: TGTGCCAGTTTTCCACGAGAAGCTTTCTTT. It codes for CASFPREAFF.

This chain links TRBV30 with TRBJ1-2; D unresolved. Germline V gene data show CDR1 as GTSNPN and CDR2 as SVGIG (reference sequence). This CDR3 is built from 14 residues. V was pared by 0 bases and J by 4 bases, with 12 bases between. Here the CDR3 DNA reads TGTGCCTGGAGTGTACGCGCAGAGCTCTATGGCTACACCTTC. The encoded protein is CAWSVRAELYGYTF.

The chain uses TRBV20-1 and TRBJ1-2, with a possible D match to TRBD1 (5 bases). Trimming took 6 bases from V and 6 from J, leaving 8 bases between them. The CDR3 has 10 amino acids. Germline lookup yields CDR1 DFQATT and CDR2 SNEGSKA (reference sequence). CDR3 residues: CSAVGDGYTF. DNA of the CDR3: TGCAGTGCCGTAGGGGATGGCTACACCTTC.

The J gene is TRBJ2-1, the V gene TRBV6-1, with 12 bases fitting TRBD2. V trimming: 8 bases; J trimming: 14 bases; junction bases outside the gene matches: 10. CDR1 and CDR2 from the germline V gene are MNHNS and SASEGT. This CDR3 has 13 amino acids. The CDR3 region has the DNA TGTGCCAGCTCGCCCCTAGCGGGAGGGGGCGAGTTCTTC. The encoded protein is CASSPLAGGGEFF.

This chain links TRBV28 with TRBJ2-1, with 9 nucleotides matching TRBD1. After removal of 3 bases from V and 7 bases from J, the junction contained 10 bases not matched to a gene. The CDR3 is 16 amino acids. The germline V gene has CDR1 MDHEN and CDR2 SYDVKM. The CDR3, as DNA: TGTGCCAGCAGTTTGTTAGGGGACAGGGTCTGGAATGAGCAGTTCTTC. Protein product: CASSLLGDRVWNEQFF.

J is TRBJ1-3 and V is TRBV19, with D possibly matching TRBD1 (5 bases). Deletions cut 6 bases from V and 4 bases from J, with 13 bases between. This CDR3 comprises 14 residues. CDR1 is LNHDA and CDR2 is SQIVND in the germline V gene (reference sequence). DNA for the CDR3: TGTGCCAGTAGCCGACCGGGACGAGGAAACACCATATATTTT. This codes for CASSRPGRGNTIYF. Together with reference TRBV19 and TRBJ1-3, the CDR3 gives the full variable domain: DGGITQSPKYLFRKEGQNVTLSCEQNLNHDAMYWYRQDPGQGLRLIYYSQIVNDFQKGDIAEGYSVSREKKESFPLTVTSAQKNPTAFYLCASSRPGRGNTIYFGEGSWLTVV.

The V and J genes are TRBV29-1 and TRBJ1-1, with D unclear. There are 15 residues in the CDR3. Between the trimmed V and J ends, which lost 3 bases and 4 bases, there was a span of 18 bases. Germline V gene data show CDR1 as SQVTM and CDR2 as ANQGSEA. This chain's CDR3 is CSVEGRTRGTTEAFF. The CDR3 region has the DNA TGCAGCGTTGAGGGTAGGACCCGGGGAACCACTGAAGCTTTCTTT.

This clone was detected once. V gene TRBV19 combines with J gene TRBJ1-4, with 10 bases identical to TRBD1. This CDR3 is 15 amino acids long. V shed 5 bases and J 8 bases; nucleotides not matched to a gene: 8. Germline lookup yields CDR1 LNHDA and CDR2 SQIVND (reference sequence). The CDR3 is CASSAVDRGREKLFF. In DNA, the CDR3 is TGTGCCAGTAGTGCCGTCGACAGGGGGCGAGAAAAACTGTTTTTT.

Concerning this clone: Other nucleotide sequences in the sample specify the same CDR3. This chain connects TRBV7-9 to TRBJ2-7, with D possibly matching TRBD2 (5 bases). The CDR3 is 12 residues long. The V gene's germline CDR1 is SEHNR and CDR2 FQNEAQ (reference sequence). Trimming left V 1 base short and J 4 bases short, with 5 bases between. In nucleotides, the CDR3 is TGTGCCAGCAGCTTAGGGACTTACGAGCAGTACTTC. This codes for CASSLGTYEQYF.

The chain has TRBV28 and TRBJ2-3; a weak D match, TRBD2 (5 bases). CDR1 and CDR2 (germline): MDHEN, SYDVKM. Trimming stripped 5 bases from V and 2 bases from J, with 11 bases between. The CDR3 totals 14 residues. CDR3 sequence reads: CASSTPGDTDTQYF. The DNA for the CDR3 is TGTGCCAGCAGTACGCCCGGGGACACAGATACGCAGTATTTT.

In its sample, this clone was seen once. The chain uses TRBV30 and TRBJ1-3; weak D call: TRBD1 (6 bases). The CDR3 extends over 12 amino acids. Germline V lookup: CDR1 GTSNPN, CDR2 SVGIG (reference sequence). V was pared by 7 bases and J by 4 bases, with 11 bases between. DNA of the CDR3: TGTGCCTTGAGGGGGGACGGAAACACCATATATTTT. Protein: CALRGDGNTIYF.

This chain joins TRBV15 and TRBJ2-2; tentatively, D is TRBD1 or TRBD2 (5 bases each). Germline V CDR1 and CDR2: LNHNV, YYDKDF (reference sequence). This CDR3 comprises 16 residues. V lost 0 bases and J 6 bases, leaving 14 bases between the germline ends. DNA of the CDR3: TGTGCCACCAGCAGAGAGGGGGATCTATGGGCCGGGGAGCTGTTTTTT. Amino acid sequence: CATSREGDLWAGELFF.

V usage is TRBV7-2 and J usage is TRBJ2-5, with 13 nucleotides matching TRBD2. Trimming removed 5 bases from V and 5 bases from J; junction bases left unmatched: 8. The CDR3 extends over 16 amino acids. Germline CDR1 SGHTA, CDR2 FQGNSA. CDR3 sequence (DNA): TGTGCCAGCAGCACCCGGACTAGCGGGAGCAGGGAGACCCAGTACTTC. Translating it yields CASSTRTSGSRETQYF.

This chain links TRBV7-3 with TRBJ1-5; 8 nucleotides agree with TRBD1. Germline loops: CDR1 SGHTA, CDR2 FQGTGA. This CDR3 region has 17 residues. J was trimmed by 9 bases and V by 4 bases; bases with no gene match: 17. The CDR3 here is CASSWGYDRGGFGPQHF. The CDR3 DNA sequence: TGTGCCAGCAGCTGGGGCTATGACAGGGGCGGTTTCGGGCCCCAGCATTTT.

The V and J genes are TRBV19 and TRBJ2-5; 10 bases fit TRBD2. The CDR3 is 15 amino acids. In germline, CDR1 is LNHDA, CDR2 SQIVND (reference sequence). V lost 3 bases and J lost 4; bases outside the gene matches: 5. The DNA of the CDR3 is TGTGCCAGTAGTATTTCTGTAGCGGGAGGAGAGACCCAGTACTTC. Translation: CASSISVAGGETQYF.